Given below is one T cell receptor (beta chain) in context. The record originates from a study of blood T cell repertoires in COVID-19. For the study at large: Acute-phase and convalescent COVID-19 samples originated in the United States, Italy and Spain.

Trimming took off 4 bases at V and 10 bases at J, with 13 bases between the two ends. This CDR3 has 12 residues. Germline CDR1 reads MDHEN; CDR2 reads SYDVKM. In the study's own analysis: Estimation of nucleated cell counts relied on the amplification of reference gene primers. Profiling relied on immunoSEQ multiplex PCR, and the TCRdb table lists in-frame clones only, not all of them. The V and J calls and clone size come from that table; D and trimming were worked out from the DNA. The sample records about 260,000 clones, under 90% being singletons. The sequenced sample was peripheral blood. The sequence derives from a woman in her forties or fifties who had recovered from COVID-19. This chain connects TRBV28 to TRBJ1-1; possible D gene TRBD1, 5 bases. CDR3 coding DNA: TGTGCCAGCAGTTCGGCGCAGGGTAGAGCTTTCTTT. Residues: CASSSAQGRAFF.